Below are 24 T cell receptor beta chains sequenced from a single sample in a study of blood T cell repertoires in COVID-19 (dated by TCRdb to 2019 to 2021). Library generation was performed with the immunoSEQ multiplex PCR assay. Held by TCRdb, this immuneACCESS table contains in-frame sequences only and omits some clones. Under half of the omission traces to an unresolved V gene where checked; the cause of the rest is unknown. This sample lists around 260,000 clones; roughly 86% were detected once. The leading ten clones occupy around 2.5% of the sample. The sample was peripheral blood. Receptors were obtained from a woman in her fifties or sixties with acute or convalescent COVID-19.

The chain is built from TRBV20-1 and TRBJ1-6, with D possibly matching TRBD1 (6 bases). V was trimmed by 3 bases and J by 9 bases, leaving 21 bases between them. CDR1 and CDR2 from the germline V gene are DFQATT and SNEGSKA (reference sequence). The length of the CDR3 is 16 residues. CDR3 amino acids: CSASWAVGGRGSPLHF. The DNA of the CDR3 is TGCAGTGCTAGTTGGGCGGTGGGGGGGCGCGGTTCACCCCTCCACTTT.

This clone appeared a few times. The rearrangement links TRBV4-3 to TRBJ1-2; D is unresolved. V was pared by 5 bases and J by 3 bases, with 10 bases between. Germline lookup yields CDR1 LGHNA and CDR2 YSLEER. CDR3 length equals 13 residues. The chain's CDR3 is CASSDTADYGYTF. For the CDR3, the DNA is TGCGCCAGCAGCGACACAGCGGACTATGGCTACACCTTC.

The DNA of the CDR3 is TGTGCCAGTAGTACCCGACGGAGTGAAGCTTTCTTT. The encoded protein is CASSTRRSEAFF. The rearrangement joins TRBV19 to TRBJ1-1; D is ambiguous. V was clipped by 4 bases and J by 7 bases, with 10 bases between them. The CDR3 contains 12 residues. Looked up from germline, CDR1 is LNHDA and CDR2 is SQIVND (reference sequence).

This sequence joins TRBV7-8 and TRBJ2-3; maybe TRBD2 (5 bases). Germline CDR1 and CDR2: SGHVS and FQNEAQ. V lost 1 base, J lost 12 bases, and 17 bases lay in between. The CDR3 sequence is 14 residues long. The CDR3 bases are TGTGCCAGCAGCTTAGATAATTCTGCGGGTACCCAGTATTTT. Protein sequence: CASSLDNSAGTQYF.

This rearrangement joins TRBV7-2 to TRBJ2-3; possible D gene TRBD1, 5 bases. The CDR3 spans 13 residues. In germline, CDR1 is SGHTA, CDR2 FQGNSA. The V end lost 5 bases, the J end lost 1 base, and 7 bases lay between the germline ends. The CDR3, as DNA: TGTGCCAGCAGCGAACAGGGCACAGATACGCAGTATTTT. Protein: CASSEQGTDTQYF.

The chain carries TRBV28 and TRBJ1-2; D is perhaps TRBD1 (6 bases). This CDR3 has 14 residues. The germline V gene has CDR1 MDHEN and CDR2 SYDVKM. V was cut by 5 bases and J by 6 bases, with 16 bases left in between. The CDR3, as DNA: TGTGCCAGCAGTGCCACGGGGGCGGGAGATGGCTACACCTTC. It translates to CASSATGAGDGYTF.

This chain uses TRBV5-1 with TRBJ2-5, with 12 positions matching TRBD2. This CDR3 has 16 amino acids. V lost 4 bases, J lost 4 bases, and 8 bases stayed unmatched. CDR1 and CDR2 from the germline V gene are SGHRS and YFSETQ. CDR3 loop: CASSATSGSILETQYF. The CDR3 DNA follows: TGCGCCAGCAGCGCGACTAGCGGGAGCATTTTAGAGACCCAGTACTTC. The entire variable domain, with the rest obtained from reference TRBV5-1 and TRBJ2-5, is as follows: KAGVTQTPRYLIKTRGQQVTLSCSPISGHRSVSWYQQTPGQGLQFLFEYFSETQRNKGNFPGRFSGRQFSNSRSEMNVSTLELGDSALYLCASSATSGSILETQYFGPGTRLLVL.

The table lists this clone with a few counts. The rearrangement joins TRBV10-3 to TRBJ1-3; D call uncertain. Trimming pared 7 bases from V and 0 bases from J, leaving 16 bases between. The CDR3 has 16 amino acids. Germline V CDR1 and CDR2: ENHRY, SYGVKD. The chain's CDR3 is CAIKPGGRTSGNTIYF. CDR3 in DNA: TGTGCCATCAAACCCGGAGGACGGACCTCTGGAAACACCATATATTTT.

Only one count was recorded for this clone. The CDR3 region is CASSETGSGANVLTF. CDR3 nucleotides: TGCGCCAGCAGCGAGACAGGGTCTGGGGCCAACGTCCTGACTTTC. The chain links TRBV5-1 to TRBJ2-6, with 7 bases that match TRBD1. The V segment lost 4 bases and the J segment 1 base; nucleotides outside the gene matches: 2. Germline CDR1 SGHRS, CDR2 YFSETQ. The CDR3 is 15 amino acids.

The chain is built from TRBV4-1 and TRBJ1-2, with D perhaps TRBD1 (6 bases). CDR1 and CDR2 (germline): MGHRA, YSYEKL. The CDR3 has 16 amino acids. With 1 base removed from V and 0 bases from J, the gap between germline ends came to 12 bases. The CDR3 is CASSQVTGQSNYGYTF. The CDR3 nucleotides are TGCGCCAGCAGCCAAGTAACTGGACAGTCTAACTATGGCTACACCTTC.

The chain links TRBV7-2 to TRBJ2-5, with D possibly matching TRBD1 (5 bases). This CDR3 spans 13 amino acids. Trimming shortened V by 8 bases and J by 4 bases, and 14 bases separated the two germline ends. CDR1 SGHTA and CDR2 FQGNSA come from the germline V gene. CDR3 in amino acids: CASQGWSGETQYF. In nucleotides, the CDR3 is TGTGCCAGCCAGGGTTGGTCTGGAGAGACCCAGTACTTC.

V usage is TRBV18 and J usage is TRBJ2-3, with 8 bases identical to TRBD1. This CDR3 region has 16 residues. The V gene end was trimmed by 3 bases and the J gene end by 1 base; junction bases not matched to a gene: 6. CDR1 and CDR2 from the germline V gene are KGHSH and LQKENI. CDR3 nucleotide sequence: TGTGCCAGCTCACCCGACAGGGGTCGGGGCACAGATACGCAGTATTTT. It specifies CASSPDRGRGTDTQYF.

The chain recombines TRBV7-3 with TRBJ1-1; 8 nucleotides align to TRBD1. The junction had 7 bases not matched to a gene; V was cut back by 0 bases and J by 1 base. The length of the CDR3 is 17 residues. Looked up from germline, CDR1 is SGHTA and CDR2 is FQGTGA. CDR3 nucleotide sequence: TGTGCCAGCAGCTTAACACCGACAGGGGTCGGGAACACTGAAGCTTTCTTT. Its translation: CASSLTPTGVGNTEAFF. The whole variable domain, remainder taken from reference TRBV7-3 and TRBJ1-1, is GAGVSQTPSNKVTEKGKYVELRCDPISGHTALYWYRQSLGQGPEFLIYFQGTGAADDSGLPNDRFFAVRPEGSVSTLKIQRTERGDSAVYLCASSLTPTGVGNTEAFFGQGTRLTVV.

V is TRBV6-2 or TRBV6-3 and J is TRBJ2-5; D perhaps matches TRBD2 (6 bases). Trimming shortened V by 2 bases and J by 4 bases, and 20 bases separated the two germline ends. The CDR3 spans 17 residues. The V gene's germline CDR1 is MNHEY and CDR2 SVGEGT. This chain's CDR3 is CASSYPSAGRRGETQYF. In DNA, the CDR3 is TGTGCCAGCAGTTACCCGAGTGCCGGGAGAAGAGGAGAGACCCAGTACTTC.

The chain has TRBV6-5 and TRBJ1-2; D is uncertain. The CDR3 runs to 16 residues. V was trimmed by 0 bases and J by 4 bases, leaving 15 bases between them. Germline CDR1 is MNHEY and CDR2 is SVGAGI. CDR3 sequence: CASSYSPRGDPYGYTF. The CDR3 DNA follows: TGTGCCAGCAGTTACTCTCCCCGGGGAGATCCCTATGGCTACACCTTC.

V and J are TRBV29-1 and TRBJ1-1, with D perhaps TRBD1 (6 bases). V was clipped by 6 bases and J by 0 bases, with 11 bases between them. CDR3 length equals 13 residues. Germline values: CDR1 SQVTM, CDR2 ANQGSEA. This CDR3 reads CSVAGQMNTEAFF. The CDR3 region has the DNA TGCAGCGTGGCTGGACAGATGAACACTGAAGCTTTCTTT.

This chain links TRBV7-2 with TRBJ2-1; 10 bases align to TRBD2. CDR3 length equals 15 residues. V lost 2 bases, J lost 4 bases, and 2 bases stayed unmatched. Germline assignment: CDR1 SGHTA and CDR2 FQGNSA. The DNA for the CDR3 is TGTGCCAGCAGCTTACGAGCGGGAGGGTACAATGAGCAGTTCTTC. It yields the protein CASSLRAGGYNEQFF.

This clone has just one count. One end of the junction varies from germline; a read error may be responsible. The rearrangement links TRBV7-7 to TRBJ2-1; the match to TRBD1 covers 8 bases. Germline V lookup: CDR1 SSHAT, CDR2 FNYEAQ (reference sequence). There are 18 residues in the CDR3. CDR3 sequence (DNA): TGTGCTAGCAGCTTAGAAGGTCCCGGGACAGGACTTTTTAATGAGCAGTTCTTC. Its translation is CASSLEGPGTGLFNEQFF.

J is TRBJ1-3 and V is TRBV3-1 (or the pseudogene TRBV3-2); D is ambiguous. The CDR3 has 15 residues. Germline V gene lookup returns CDR1 LGHDT and CDR2 YNNKEL (reference sequence). Deletions cut 1 base from V and 3 bases from J, with 10 bases between. The CDR3 DNA reads as TGTGCCAGCAGCCAAGGCGCGGGAGTTGGAAACACCATATATTTT. Translation: CASSQGAGVGNTIYF.

The V gene is TRBV5-4, the J gene TRBJ2-7, with TRBD1 matching over 9 bases. This CDR3 spans 15 amino acids. V dropped 4 bases and J dropped 3; count of bases not matched to a gene: 8. Per the germline V gene, CDR1 is SGHNT and CDR2 is YYREEE (reference sequence). Written as DNA, the CDR3 is TGTGCCAGCAGCCCCCGGGACAGGGCATACTACGAGCAGTACTTC. Amino acids: CASSPRDRAYYEQYF.

This clone was recorded once. V usage is TRBV28 and J usage is TRBJ2-3, with 7 nucleotides matching TRBD2. The junction had 2 bases not matched to a gene; V was cut back by 4 bases and J by 1 base. Germline CDR1 and CDR2: MDHEN and SYDVKM. The CDR3 has 14 residues. CDR3 sequence reads: CASSSTSGTDTQYF. CDR3 sequence (DNA): TGTGCCAGCAGTTCCACTAGCGGCACAGATACGCAGTATTTT.

The chain joins TRBV11-1 to TRBJ2-5; possibly TRBD1 for D (6 bases). V was shortened by 3 bases and J by 4 bases, with 15 bases between the two germline ends. Germline CDR1 and CDR2: SGHAT and FQDESV (reference sequence). This CDR3 has 15 amino acids. The DNA of the CDR3 is TGTGCCAGCAGCTTCTGGGACAAAGGGGGAGAGACCCAGTACTTC. Its translation: CASSFWDKGGETQYF.

The rearrangement joins TRBV2 to TRBJ2-2; D may be TRBD2 (6 bases). This CDR3 is built from 15 residues. Germline V lookup: CDR1 SNHLY, CDR2 FYNNEI. Trimming cost V 6 bases and J 4 bases, with 15 bases left between them. The CDR3 protein is CASRLISRGTGELFF. Here the CDR3 DNA reads TGTGCCAGCAGACTCATCTCGCGGGGCACCGGGGAGCTGTTTTTT.

V gene TRBV14 combines with J gene TRBJ2-2; 8 positions match TRBD2. Germline V gene data show CDR1 as SGHDN and CDR2 as FVKESK. The CDR3 length is 17 residues. Unmatched junction bases numbered 4, after V lost 0 bases and J lost 1 base. The CDR3 nucleotides read TGTGCCAGCAGCCAAGATAGACTAGCGCAGAACACCGGGGAGCTGTTTTTT. Its protein is CASSQDRLAQNTGELFF.